These 25 T cell receptor beta chains came from one sample sequenced in a study of T cells after yellow fever vaccination. TCRdb reprocessed the 5' RACE reads via MiXCR and lists one record per CDR3 protein. This sample yields about 240,000 distinct CDR3 sequences, of which less than 9% are seen a single time; approximately 0.84% belongs to the top ten. Specimen: CD4+ T cells sorted from PBMCs, collected 15 days after the yellow fever booster vaccination. These receptor sequences come from a man aged 30 to 45 who received the YFV17D yellow fever vaccine.

The table lists this clonotype with a few counts. This chain uses TRBV20-1 with TRBJ2-3, with TRBD2 matching 8 bases. This CDR3 is 16 amino acids long. J gave up 4 bases and V 1 base, and 10 bases lay outside the gene matches. Germline lookup yields CDR1 DFQATT and CDR2 SNEGSKA (reference sequence). In DNA, the CDR3 is TGCAGTGCTAGAGTCTTGGGACTAGTTTTCGCAGATACGCAGTATTTT. Translating it yields CSARVLGLVFADTQYF.

This clonotype was recorded a few times. The chain carries TRBV9 and TRBJ2-7; possible D gene TRBD1, 6 bases. Germline V gene lookup returns CDR1 SGDLS and CDR2 YYNGEE. The CDR3 spans 15 residues. Trimming took off 0 bases at V and 0 bases at J, with 10 bases between the two ends. The CDR3 loop reads CASSVEPGASYEQYF. The CDR3, as DNA: TGTGCCAGCAGCGTAGAGCCAGGGGCCTCCTACGAGCAGTACTTC.

The chain couples TRBV7-9 to TRBJ2-5; unclear D gene. The CDR3 has 13 amino acids. V dropped 1 base and J dropped 4 bases, with 7 bases sitting between them. Germline-derived CDR1 and CDR2 are SEHNR and FQNEAQ (reference sequence). CDR3 loop: CASSLDDGETQYF. The CDR3 DNA follows: TGTGCCAGCAGCTTAGACGACGGAGAGACCCAGTACTTC.

The chain employs TRBV11-2 and TRBJ2-7; perhaps TRBD1 as D (5 bases). V lost 2 bases and J 7 bases, leaving 12 bases between the germline ends. The germline gives CDR1 SGHAT, CDR2 FQNNGV. The CDR3 extends over 13 amino acids. CDR3 in DNA: TGTGCCAGCAGCTTAAGGACAAGGAGTGAGCAGTACTTC. It codes for CASSLRTRSEQYF. Together with reference TRBV11-2 and TRBJ2-7, the CDR3 gives the full variable domain: EAGVAQSPRYKIIEKRQSVAFWCNPISGHATLYWYQQILGQGPKLLIQFQNNGVVDDSQLPKDRFSAERLKGVDSTLKIQPAKLEDSAVYLCASSLRTRSEQYFGPGTRLTVT.

Ten or more counts support this clonotype. This chain uses TRBV10-3 with TRBJ2-3; TRBD2 is a possible D gene (7 bases). The CDR3 runs to 14 residues. Germline V lookup: CDR1 ENHRY, CDR2 SYGVKD. V lost 3 bases, J lost 6 bases, and 13 bases lay in between. The CDR3 loop is CAISDSRGADTQYF. The CDR3 DNA is TGTGCCATCAGTGACAGCCGGGGGGCGGATACGCAGTATTTT.

This clonotype was seen a handful of times. The V gene is TRBV20-1, the J gene TRBJ2-1; TRBD1 might be the D (6 bases). This CDR3 has 15 amino acids. With 5 bases removed from V and 3 bases from J, the gap between germline ends came to 17 bases. CDR1 DFQATT and CDR2 SNEGSKA come from the germline V gene (reference sequence). DNA of the CDR3: TGCAGTGCTCTCCAGGGGCTCCCTATCTACAATGAGCAGTTCTTC. Translated, it gives CSALQGLPIYNEQFF.

As for this clonotype: Just one base apart from a much larger clone, this may be a read error. The chain carries TRBV19 and TRBJ2-1; 8 nucleotides match TRBD2. The V and J ends lost 11 bases and 3 bases, in that order; junction bases with no gene match: 6. The CDR3 has 13 amino acids. CDR1 LNHDA and CDR2 SQIVND come from the germline V gene (reference sequence). The CDR3 region is CACMREDYNEQFF. DNA for the CDR3: TGTGCCTGTATGCGGGAGGACTACAATGAGCAGTTCTTC. Combining the CDR3 with reference TRBV19 and TRBJ2-1 gives the whole variable domain DGGITQSPKYLFRKEGQNVTLSCEQNLNHDAMYWYRQDPGQGLRLIYYSQIVNDFQKGDIAEGYSVSREKKESFPLTVTSAQKNPTAFYLCACMREDYNEQFFGPGTRLTVL.

This clonotype has a handful of counts. The chain carries TRBV9 and TRBJ2-1; D unclear. The CDR3 contains 13 residues. Germline V gene data show CDR1 as SGDLS and CDR2 as YYNGEE. Trimming stripped 0 bases from V and 8 bases from J, with 9 bases between. This chain's CDR3 is CASSVDWVDEQFF. CDR3 bases: TGTGCCAGCAGCGTAGATTGGGTGGATGAGCAGTTCTTC.

V and J are TRBV29-1 and TRBJ1-1, with no clear D. Trimming removed 6 bases at V and 5 bases at J, with 10 bases between. The germline gives CDR1 SQVTM, CDR2 ANQGSEA. The length of the CDR3 is 11 residues. CDR3 amino acids: CSVSAYTEAFF. CDR3 in DNA: TGCAGCGTCTCAGCTTATACTGAAGCTTTCTTT.

This clonotype appeared many times. V usage is TRBV25-1 and J usage is TRBJ2-7; 9 bases fit TRBD1. This CDR3 region has 13 residues. Germline-derived CDR1 and CDR2 are MGHDK and SYGVNS. Germline trimming cut 6 bases from V and 0 bases from J; bases unmatched to any gene: 0. The CDR3 DNA reads as TGTGCCAGCAGGACAGGGGGCTCCTACGAGCAGTACTTC. It is translated as CASRTGGSYEQYF.

This clonotype came up a few times. The rearrangement links TRBV7-8 to TRBJ1-1; no reliable D call. This CDR3 has 14 amino acids. Trimming stripped 3 bases from V and 1 base from J, with 9 bases between. The germline V gene encodes CDR1 SGHVS and CDR2 FQNEAQ. The CDR3 reads CASSLTTRNTEAFF. CDR3 nucleotide sequence: TGTGCCAGCAGCTTGACGACCAGGAACACTGAAGCTTTCTTT. The full variable domain, its missing parts supplied by reference TRBV7-8 and TRBJ1-1, is GAGVSQSPRYKVAKRGQDVALRCDPISGHVSLFWYQQALGQGPEFLTYFQNEAQLDKSGLPSDRFFAERPEGSVSTLKIQRTQQEDSAVYLCASSLTTRNTEAFFGQGTRLTVV.

The chain employs TRBV7-9 and TRBJ1-5, with a tentative D call TRBD1 (6 bases). The CDR3 has 16 residues. Germline V gene data show CDR1 as SEHNR and CDR2 as FQNEAQ (reference sequence). Trimming shortened V by 5 bases and J by 2 bases, and 16 bases separated the two germline ends. CDR3 in DNA: TGTGCCAGCAGCCCAGCGGGGGGGCGAGGCAATCAGCCCCAGCATTTT. It yields the protein CASSPAGGRGNQPQHF.

This clonotype was seen a handful of times. The chain carries TRBV28 and TRBJ1-4, with D perhaps TRBD1 (6 bases). CDR3 length equals 13 residues. With 10 bases removed from V and 4 bases from J, the gap between germline ends came to 13 bases. Germline values: CDR1 MDHEN, CDR2 SYDVKM. The CDR3 is CATTGGYNEKLFF. The CDR3 DNA sequence: TGTGCCACTACCGGGGGCTATAATGAAAAACTGTTTTTT.

This clonotype was counted between two and nine times. The chain couples TRBV6-5 to TRBJ2-7, with 7 bases that match TRBD2. Germline lookup yields CDR1 MNHEY and CDR2 SVGAGI. This CDR3 spans 14 amino acids. With 3 bases clipped from V and 2 bases from J, the junction kept 4 bases outside the gene matches. The CDR3 region is CASSYEAGPYEQYF. The CDR3, as DNA: TGTGCCAGCAGTTATGAAGCGGGACCCTACGAGCAGTACTTC.

This clonotype turned up a few times. The chain has TRBV6-1 and TRBJ2-2; weak D call: TRBD2 (7 bases). Germline V gene data show CDR1 as MNHNS and CDR2 as SASEGT. This CDR3 comprises 15 residues. The V end was cut by 6 bases, the J end by 4 bases, with 15 bases between. The DNA of the CDR3 is TGTGCCAGCAGGCGGAGGGGGGGCGGCACCGGGGAGCTGTTTTTT. Its protein is CASRRRGGGTGELFF.

This clonotype occurred a few times. The V gene is TRBV20-1, the J gene TRBJ2-7; a possible D gene is TRBD2 (6 bases). V lost 0 bases and J 3 bases, leaving 18 bases between the germline ends. The CDR3 runs 16 residues. Germline V gene lookup returns CDR1 DFQATT and CDR2 SNEGSKA (reference sequence). The CDR3: CSARDGEAGPVYEQYF. The CDR3 region has the DNA TGCAGTGCTAGAGATGGGGAGGCAGGACCGGTCTACGAGCAGTACTTC.

The chain uses TRBV10-3 and TRBJ1-4; D is possibly TRBD1 (5 bases). V lost 10 bases and J 0 bases, leaving 24 bases between the germline ends. Per the germline V gene, CDR1 is ENHRY and CDR2 is SYGVKD. CDR3 length: 18 residues. The CDR3 sequence is CATGGGAILGATNEKLFF. CDR3 DNA: TGTGCCACGGGAGGCGGGGCCATCCTTGGGGCAACTAATGAAAAACTGTTTTTT.

This clonotype was counted ten times or more. The chain uses TRBV20-1 and TRBJ2-7; 7 bases are shared with TRBD2. The CDR3 contains 13 residues. V lost 6 bases and J lost 4; bases outside the gene matches: 9. The germline gives CDR1 DFQATT, CDR2 SNEGSKA (reference sequence). Here the CDR3 DNA reads TGCAGTGCCCACCCAGCGGGAAAGTACGAGCAGTACTTC. It translates to CSAHPAGKYEQYF.

The chain is built from TRBV7-2 and TRBJ2-2; D gene uncertain. The CDR3 is 16 residues long. From germline, CDR1 is SGHTA and CDR2 FQGNSA. Trimming took off 5 bases at V and 1 base at J, with 14 bases between the two ends. The CDR3 here is CASSKELGKNTGELFF. CDR3 coding DNA: TGTGCCAGCAGCAAAGAGTTGGGAAAGAACACCGGGGAGCTGTTTTTT.

This clonotype was counted many times. The chain links TRBV18 to TRBJ2-6; no clear D gene. V lost 8 bases to trimming and J lost 0 bases, with 11 bases between them. Per the germline V gene, CDR1 is KGHSH and CDR2 is LQKENI. This CDR3 is built from 15 residues. The CDR3 DNA follows: TGTGCCAGCAGCCCTGACCTCTCTGGGGCCAACGTCCTGACTTTC. This translates into CASSPDLSGANVLTF.

The chain combines TRBV20-1 with TRBJ2-7; either TRBD1 or TRBD2 may fit D (5 bases each). This CDR3 comprises 12 residues. Germline CDR1 and CDR2: DFQATT and SNEGSKA (reference sequence). The V and J ends lost 7 bases and 3 bases respectively, with 13 bases between them. The CDR3 loop is CSVRGRSYEQYF. The CDR3 bases are TGCAGTGTAAGGGGACGGAGCTACGAGCAGTACTTC.

The rearrangement uses TRBV27 and TRBJ2-1; D may match TRBD1 or TRBD2 (5 bases each). V lost 5 bases to trimming and J lost 6 bases, with 17 bases between them. Germline V gene sequence: CDR1 MNHEY, CDR2 SMNVEV (reference sequence). This CDR3 region has 15 residues. The CDR3: CASSRPGTEVNEQFF. The CDR3 nucleotides read TGTGCCAGCAGTCGCCCCGGGACGGAGGTCAATGAGCAGTTCTTC.

This clonotype has just a few counts. The chain employs TRBV7-6 and TRBJ2-7; a possible D gene is TRBD1 (6 bases). Germline V gene lookup returns CDR1 SGHVS and CDR2 FNYEAQ. The CDR3 consists of 14 residues. Trimming took 0 bases from V and 6 from J, leaving 12 bases between them. Here the CDR3 reads CASSLAQGLGEQYF. The DNA of the CDR3 is TGTGCCAGCAGCTTAGCGCAGGGGTTGGGCGAGCAGTACTTC.

The chain employs TRBV7-9 and TRBJ1-1, with D unclear. Germline V gives CDR1 SEHNR, CDR2 FQNEAQ (reference sequence). V dropped 5 bases and J dropped 0 bases, with 4 bases sitting between them. The CDR3 is 12 amino acids. CDR3 loop: CASSRVNTEAFF. The CDR3 DNA follows: TGTGCCAGCAGCAGGGTGAACACTGAAGCTTTCTTT.

V gene TRBV6-1 combines with J gene TRBJ2-7; D unclear. From germline, CDR1 is MNHNS and CDR2 SASEGT. V gave up 6 bases and J gave up 2 bases, with 17 bases separating them. The CDR3 is 15 amino acids. The CDR3 DNA sequence: TGTGCCAGCAGACGGGCTCCCGGGTCAACCTACGAGCAGTACTTC. Amino acids: CASRRAPGSTYEQYF.